This record covers a single T cell receptor beta chain. Germline V gene data show CDR1 as MNHEY and CDR2 as SVGAGI. This CDR3 is 13 amino acids long. With V trimmed by 10 bases and J by 4 bases, 8 bases remained unmatched. TCRdb's table, derived via immunoSEQ multiplex PCR, lists solely in-frame clones and lacks some. The sample includes about 230,000 clones, about 85% of them seen just once. The data belong to a study of blood T cell repertoires in COVID-19. Study background: In each case, the material was cDNA or gDNA derived from T cells, B-cell-depleted T cells, or PBMCs.

The sample was peripheral blood. The gene calls are TRBV6-5 and TRBJ2-3; 7 bases fit TRBD1. The sequence was obtained from an elderly woman with acute or convalescent COVID-19. CDR3 amino acids: CATNRGFADTQYF. Here the CDR3 DNA reads TGTGCCACCAACAGGGGATTCGCAGATACGCAGTATTTT.